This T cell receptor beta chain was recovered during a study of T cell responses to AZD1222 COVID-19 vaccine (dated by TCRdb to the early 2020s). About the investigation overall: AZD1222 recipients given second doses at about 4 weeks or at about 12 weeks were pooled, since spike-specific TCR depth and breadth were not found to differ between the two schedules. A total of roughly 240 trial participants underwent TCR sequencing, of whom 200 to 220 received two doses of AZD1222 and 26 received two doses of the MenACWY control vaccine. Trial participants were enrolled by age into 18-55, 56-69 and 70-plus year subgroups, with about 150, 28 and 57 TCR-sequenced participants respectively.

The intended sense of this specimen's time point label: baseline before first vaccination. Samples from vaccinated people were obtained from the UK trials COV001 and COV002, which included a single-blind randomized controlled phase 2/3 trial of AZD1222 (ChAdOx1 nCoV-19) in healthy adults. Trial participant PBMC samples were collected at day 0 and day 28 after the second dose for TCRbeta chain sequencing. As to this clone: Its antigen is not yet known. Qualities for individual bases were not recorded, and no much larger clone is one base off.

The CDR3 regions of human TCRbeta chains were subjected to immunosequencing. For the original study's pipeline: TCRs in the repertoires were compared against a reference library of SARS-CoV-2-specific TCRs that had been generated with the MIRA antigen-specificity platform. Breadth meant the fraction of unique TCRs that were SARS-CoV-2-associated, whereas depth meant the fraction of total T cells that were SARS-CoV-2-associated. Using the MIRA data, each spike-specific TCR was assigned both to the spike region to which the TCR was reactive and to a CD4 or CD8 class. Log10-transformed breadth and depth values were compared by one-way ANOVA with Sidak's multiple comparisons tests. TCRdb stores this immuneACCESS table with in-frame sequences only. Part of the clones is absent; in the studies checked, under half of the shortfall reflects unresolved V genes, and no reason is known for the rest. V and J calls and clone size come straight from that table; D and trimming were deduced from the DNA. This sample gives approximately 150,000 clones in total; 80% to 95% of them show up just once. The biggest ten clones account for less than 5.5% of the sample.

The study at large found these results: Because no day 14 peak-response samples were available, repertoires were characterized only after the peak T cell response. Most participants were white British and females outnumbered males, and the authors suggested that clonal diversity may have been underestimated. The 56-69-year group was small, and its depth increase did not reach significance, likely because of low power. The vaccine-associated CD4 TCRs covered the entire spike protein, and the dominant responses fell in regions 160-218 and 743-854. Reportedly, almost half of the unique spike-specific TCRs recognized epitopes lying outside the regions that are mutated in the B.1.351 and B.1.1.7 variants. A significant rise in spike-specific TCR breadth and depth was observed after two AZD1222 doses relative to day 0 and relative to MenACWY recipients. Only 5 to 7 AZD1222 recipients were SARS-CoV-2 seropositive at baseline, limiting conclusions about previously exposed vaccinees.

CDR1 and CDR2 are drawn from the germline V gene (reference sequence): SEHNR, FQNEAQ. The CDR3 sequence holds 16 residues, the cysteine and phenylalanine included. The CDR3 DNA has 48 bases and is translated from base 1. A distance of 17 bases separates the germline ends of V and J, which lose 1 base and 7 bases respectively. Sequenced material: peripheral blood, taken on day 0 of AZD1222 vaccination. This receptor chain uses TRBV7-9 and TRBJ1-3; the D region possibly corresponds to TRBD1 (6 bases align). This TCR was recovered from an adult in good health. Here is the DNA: TGTGCCAGCAGCTTAGAGGTCGGGGGGCGCGGGAACACCATATATTTT. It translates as CASSLEVGGRGNTIYF.